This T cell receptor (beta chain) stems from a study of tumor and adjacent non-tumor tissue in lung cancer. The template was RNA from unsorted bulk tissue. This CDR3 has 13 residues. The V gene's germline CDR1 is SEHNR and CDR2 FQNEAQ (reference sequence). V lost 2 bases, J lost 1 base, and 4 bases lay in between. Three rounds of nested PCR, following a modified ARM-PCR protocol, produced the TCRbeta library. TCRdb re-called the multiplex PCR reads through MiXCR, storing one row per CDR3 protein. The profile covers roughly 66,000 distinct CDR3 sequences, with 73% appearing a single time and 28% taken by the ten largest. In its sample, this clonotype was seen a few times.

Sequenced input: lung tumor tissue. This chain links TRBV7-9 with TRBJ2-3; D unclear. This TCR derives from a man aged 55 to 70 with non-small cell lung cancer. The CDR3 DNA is TGTGCCAGCAGCTTAATCCGCACAGATACGCAGTATTTT. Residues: CASSLIRTDTQYF.